This T cell receptor beta chain is from a study of T-cell memory formation after mild COVID-19. Study-level points and caveats: Clones contracting over day 15 to 85 were CD4/CD8 balanced, with later expanders leaning CD4+.

As for this clonotype: As yet, its antigen is unknown.

CDR3 length: 15 residues. CDR1 and CDR2 from the germline V gene are LNHDA and SQIVND (reference sequence). Trimming took 2 bases from V and 2 from J; bases not matched to a gene: 3. TCRdb re-derived calls from the 5' RACE reads in MiXCR, one entry per CDR3 protein. The profile shows hundreds of thousands of distinct CDR3 sequences, roughly 15% of them singletons. Sequenced: PBMCs or a T cell subset sorted from them (not recorded which). The receptor was isolated from a man aged 18 to 30 who had mild COVID-19 (a few samples of this study predate the infection). Cell type and time point are not known. The chain is built from TRBV19 and TRBJ2-1, with 7 bases fitting TRBD2. CDR3 nucleotide sequence: TGTGCCAGTAGTATAACGAGCGGGGCCTACAATGAGCAGTTCTTC. It codes for CASSITSGAYNEQFF.